These 25 T cell receptor beta chains were sequenced from one sample in a study of blood T cell repertoires in COVID-19. Sequenced by immunoSEQ multiplex PCR; TCRdb stores in-frame clones only, minus some. The sample consists of 98,000 or so clones, around 83% of them appearing once. Specimen: peripheral blood. These receptors came from an older woman in a cohort sampled during active or convalescent COVID-19.

This chain uses TRBV30 with TRBJ1-2; a weak D match, TRBD1 (5 bases). The germline gives CDR1 GTSNPN, CDR2 SVGIG (reference sequence). Trimming took off 5 bases at V and 4 bases at J, with 14 bases between the two ends. This CDR3 is built from 13 residues. CDR3 in DNA: TGTGCCTGGGGAGCAGGGAGGGCCTATGGCTACACCTTC. It codes for CAWGAGRAYGYTF.

In nucleotides, the CDR3 is TGTGCCAGCAGCAAGGGGGGGAGTGTAACTGAAGCTTTCTTT. This encodes CASSKGGSVTEAFF. J is TRBJ1-1 and V is TRBV5-5, with D possibly being TRBD1 (6 bases). The V end was cut by 4 bases, the J end by 5 bases, with 15 bases between. This CDR3 comprises 14 residues. Looked up from germline, CDR1 is SGHKS and CDR2 is YYEKEE (reference sequence).

This chain joins TRBV5-4 and TRBJ2-3; possibly TRBD1 for D (6 bases). Trimming took off 4 bases at V and 1 base at J, with 13 bases between the two ends. The CDR3 consists of 15 residues. CDR1 SGHNT and CDR2 YYREEE come from the germline V gene (reference sequence). This CDR3 is CASSPDRWGTDTQYF. The CDR3 region has the DNA TGTGCCAGCAGCCCAGACAGGTGGGGCACAGATACGCAGTATTTT. Based on the CDR3 plus reference TRBV5-4 and TRBJ2-3, the full variable domain is ETGVTQSPTHLIKTRGQQVTLRCSSQSGHNTVSWYQQALGQGPQFIFQYYREEENGRGNFPPRFSGLQFPNYSSELNVNALELDDSALYLCASSPDRWGTDTQYFGPGTRLTVL.

V and J are TRBV29-1 and TRBJ1-2; 9 bases are shared with TRBD1. In germline, CDR1 is SQVTM, CDR2 ANQGSEA. Losses at the gene ends were 4 bases for V and 2 bases for J; bases not matched to a gene: 2. The CDR3 contains 13 residues. CDR3 in DNA: TGCAGCGTTGGACAGGGGGTAAACTATGGCTACACCTTC. Protein: CSVGQGVNYGYTF.

The chain employs TRBV5-4 and TRBJ1-2; D is uncertain. V gave up 0 bases and J gave up 3 bases, with 12 bases separating them. CDR3 length equals 15 residues. The germline CDR1 and CDR2 sequences are SGHNT and YYREEE (reference sequence). DNA of the CDR3: TGTGCCAGCAGCTTGGCCGGGGAGGTTTACTATGGCTACACCTTC. It codes for CASSLAGEVYYGYTF.

The chain is built from TRBV7-9 and TRBJ1-1; 10 bases agree with TRBD1. V shed 5 bases and J 0 bases; nucleotides not matched to a gene: 15. CDR3 size: 19 residues. Germline CDR1 reads SEHNR; CDR2 reads FQNEAQ (reference sequence). Here the CDR3 reads CASSPRPGQGYPMNTEAFF. The CDR3 DNA sequence: TGTGCCAGCAGCCCCCGTCCGGGACAGGGGTACCCAATGAACACTGAAGCTTTCTTT.

Here the CDR3 DNA reads TGTGCCAGCAGTTTCCGAGGCCGGTACACCAATTCACCCCTCCACTTT. This codes for CASSFRGRYTNSPLHF. The chain carries TRBV27 and TRBJ1-6; no clear D. The CDR3 covers 16 residues. Germline V gene data show CDR1 as MNHEY and CDR2 as SMNVEV (reference sequence). Trimming cost V 3 bases and J 7 bases, with 16 bases left between them.

This sequence joins TRBV2 and TRBJ2-1; 15 bases agree with TRBD2. This CDR3 is 16 amino acids long. V was pared by 7 bases and J by 6 bases, with 7 bases of the junction left unmatched. Germline V gene data show CDR1 as SNHLY and CDR2 as FYNNEI. The CDR3 DNA sequence: TGTGCCAGCACTACGGGACTAGCGGGAGGAAGCAATGAGCAGTTCTTC. Translation gives CASTTGLAGGSNEQFF.

This chain joins TRBV12-3 or TRBV12-4 and TRBJ2-7, with TRBD2 as a possible D gene (5 bases). The CDR3 totals 13 residues. The V gene lost 5 bases and the J gene lost 5 bases, with 13 bases spanning the gap. In DNA form, the CDR3 reads TGTGCCAGCAGTCCGCGCACTAGAAACGAGCAGTACTTC. This sequence encodes CASSPRTRNEQYF.

The gene calls are TRBV19 and TRBJ1-1, with 8 bases identical to TRBD1. Germline V CDR1 and CDR2: LNHDA, SQIVND (reference sequence). The CDR3 is 14 residues long. J was trimmed by 4 bases and V by 1 base; bases with no gene match: 2. CDR3 residues: CASSIVTGGTEAFF. For the CDR3, the DNA is TGTGCCAGTAGTATAGTTACAGGGGGCACTGAAGCTTTCTTT.

The genes are TRBV9 and TRBJ1-2; D may be TRBD1 (6 bases). The V end was cut by 0 bases, the J end by 0 bases, with 6 bases between. CDR1 is SGDLS, CDR2 YYNGEE, per germline. The CDR3 runs to 14 residues. As DNA, the CDR3 is TGTGCCAGCAGCGTAGGGACAGCTAACTATGGCTACACCTTC. This translates into CASSVGTANYGYTF.

The genes are TRBV6-1 and TRBJ2-7; D perhaps matches TRBD1 (6 bases). The V end lost 2 bases, the J end lost 7 bases, and 21 bases lay between the germline ends. This CDR3 region has 16 residues. Germline values: CDR1 MNHNS, CDR2 SASEGT. CDR3 nucleotide sequence: TGTGCCAGCAGTGAACTGTACAGGGACCCTCTTCGGGAGCAGTACTTC. It codes for CASSELYRDPLREQYF.

This rearrangement joins TRBV30 to TRBJ1-4; D remains unclear. Germline CDR1 GTSNPN, CDR2 SVGIG (reference sequence). V was pared by 0 bases and J by 10 bases, with 12 bases between. CDR3 length equals 13 residues. The CDR3 here is CAWSVLREGKLFF. The CDR3 DNA is TGTGCCTGGAGTGTACTCCGGGAAGGAAAACTGTTTTTT.

The rearrangement joins TRBV5-6 to TRBJ1-1; TRBD1 matches at 9 bases. From germline, CDR1 is SGHDT and CDR2 YYEEEE. J was trimmed by 4 bases and V by 4 bases; bases with no gene match: 11. This CDR3 contains 16 residues. CDR3 region: CASSPLGQGHFTEAFF. CDR3 nucleotide sequence: TGTGCCAGCAGCCCTTTGGGACAGGGACACTTCACTGAAGCTTTCTTT.

The table lists this clone with a few counts. V usage is TRBV4-1 and J usage is TRBJ2-7, with TRBD2 identical over 12 bases. J was trimmed by 2 bases and V by 4 bases; bases with no gene match: 9. Germline CDR1 is MGHRA and CDR2 is YSYEKL. This CDR3 is built from 17 residues. This chain's CDR3 is CASSRERTSGIAYEQYF. The CDR3 coding sequence is TGCGCCAGCAGCCGAGAAAGGACTAGCGGGATCGCCTACGAGCAGTACTTC.

CDR3 nucleotide sequence: TGTGCCAGCAGCAAAGAAGGGACATCGAGGCCGCCCCAGCATTTT. Translation gives CASSKEGTSRPPQHF. V gene TRBV2 combines with J gene TRBJ1-5; possible D gene TRBD1, 6 bases. This CDR3 is built from 15 residues. Trimming removed 6 bases from V and 9 bases from J, with 21 bases in between. Germline CDR1 reads SNHLY; CDR2 reads FYNNEI.

The chain combines TRBV4-2 with TRBJ2-3; 7 bases are a match to TRBD2. V gave up 0 bases and J gave up 3 bases; unmatched junction bases: 6. CDR1 is LGHNA and CDR2 is YNFKEQ in the germline V gene. This CDR3 region has 16 residues. The CDR3, as DNA: TGTGCCAGCAGCCAAGATCCCGGGACTACTACAGATACGCAGTATTTT. This gives the protein CASSQDPGTTTDTQYF.

This chain connects TRBV6-4 to TRBJ1-4; D not certain. Per the germline V gene, CDR1 is MRHNA and CDR2 is SNTAGT. Trimming cost V 1 base and J 2 bases, with 17 bases left between them. This CDR3 has 18 residues. DNA of the CDR3: TGTGCCAGCAGTGACTTTAACAGTCTCCTCTTCACTAATGAAAAACTGTTTTTT. The encoded protein is CASSDFNSLLFTNEKLFF.

The J gene is TRBJ1-6, the V gene TRBV28; D possibly corresponds to TRBD1 (6 bases). The germline V gene has CDR1 MDHEN and CDR2 SYDVKM. This CDR3 is 13 amino acids long. Between the trimmed V and J ends, which lost 7 bases and 8 bases, there was a span of 12 bases. As DNA, the CDR3 is TGTGCCAGCACCGCGAACAGGGATTCACCCCTCCACTTT. This translates into CASTANRDSPLHF.

The J gene is TRBJ2-2, the V gene TRBV2; 9 nucleotides align to TRBD2. V gave up 4 bases and J gave up 5 bases; unmatched junction bases: 5. Germline CDR1 SNHLY, CDR2 FYNNEI. The CDR3 length is 15 residues. CDR3 bases: TGTGCCAGCAGTGTACGCGGGAGGGGGACCGGGGAGCTGTTTTTT. Translation: CASSVRGRGTGELFF. The full variable domain, its missing parts supplied by reference TRBV2 and TRBJ2-2, is EPEVTQTPSHQVTQMGQEVILRCVPISNHLYFYWYRQILGQKVEFLVSFYNNEISEKSEIFDDQFSVERPDGSNFTLKIRSTKLEDSAMYFCASSVRGRGTGELFFGEGSRLTVL.

The J gene is TRBJ2-5, the V gene TRBV11-2, with TRBD2 as a possible D gene (6 bases). CDR1 SGHAT and CDR2 FQNNGV come from the germline V gene. The CDR3 spans 15 residues. Trimming removed 2 bases from V and 1 base from J, with 11 bases in between. The CDR3 region is CASSLRRGFQETQYF. CDR3 DNA: TGTGCCAGCAGCTTAAGACGGGGGTTCCAAGAGACCCAGTACTTC.

J is TRBJ2-1 and V is TRBV28; 8 bases map to TRBD1. CDR1 is MDHEN, CDR2 SYDVKM, per germline. The CDR3 extends over 15 amino acids. V lost 4 bases and J lost 9; bases outside the gene matches: 11. The DNA of the CDR3 is TGTGCCAGCAGTTGGTCCGGACAGGGTAGGGGTGAGCAGTTCTTC. Its translation: CASSWSGQGRGEQFF.

The sample holds a few counts of this clone. The chain couples TRBV7-8 to TRBJ1-1; TRBD1 matches 9 bases. The CDR3 length is 15 residues. CDR1 and CDR2 from the germline V gene are SGHVS and FQNEAQ. After removal of 2 bases from V and 4 bases from J, the junction contained 5 bases not matched to a gene. CDR3 residues: CASSLRDRALTEAFF. The CDR3 coding sequence is TGTGCCAGCAGCTTACGGGACAGGGCTCTCACTGAAGCTTTCTTT.

The rearrangement uses TRBV6-4 and TRBJ1-4, with D tentatively TRBD1 (6 bases). This CDR3 comprises 15 residues. The V and J ends lost 7 bases and 3 bases respectively, with 15 bases between them. CDR1 is MRHNA and CDR2 is SNTAGT in the germline V gene. CDR3: CASKQGLGSNEKLFF. DNA of the CDR3: TGTGCCAGCAAACAGGGCCTCGGATCTAATGAAAAACTGTTTTTT.

This chain connects TRBV11-2 to TRBJ2-1; D is uncertain. V was shortened by 2 bases and J by 5 bases, with 13 bases between the two germline ends. CDR1 and CDR2 from the germline V gene are SGHAT and FQNNGV. The length of the CDR3 is 15 residues. In DNA form, the CDR3 reads TGTGCCAGCAGCTTAAGGTACGCGGAGAACAATGAGCAGTTCTTC. Translated, it gives CASSLRYAENNEQFF.